These T cell receptor beta chains were read from a single sample in a study of cytomegalovirus exposure and HLA in healthy donors. Profiling relied on immunoSEQ multiplex PCR, and the TCRdb table lists in-frame clones only, not all of them. The sample has roughly 86,000 clones; about 66% are singletons. Sample: PBMCs. These receptors were obtained from a woman between 50 and 59 years old in good health and CMV-seropositive. Both conserved end residues are part of each CDR3. D genes are given only for firm matches. Only some rows state a clone size, as once, few, many or a class for expanded clones.

J	V	size	D	DNA	CDR3
TRBJ2-2	TRBV18	few	TRBD1	TGTGCCAGCTCACCCCCGGGACAGGGAAACACCGGGGAGCTGTTTTTT	CASSPPGQGNTGELFF
TRBJ1-2	TRBV28	few	.	TGTGCCAGCACGGGGGTAGGGAACTATGGCTACACCTTC	CASTGVGNYGYTF
TRBJ2-7	TRBV13	.	.	TGTGCCAGCAGCTCCCGGGGACACTGGGGATACGAGCAGTACTTC	CASSSRGHWGYEQYF
TRBJ1-2	TRBV5-4	few	.	TGTGCCAGCAGCTTGGATTCCGGAGTTGGGTCGGGTGGCTACACCTTC	CASSLDSGVGSGGYTF
TRBJ2-2	TRBV30	.	.	TGTGCCCGGCAGGGGAACACCGGGGAGCTGTTTTTT	CARQGNTGELFF
TRBJ1-3	TRBV5-8	once	TRBD1	TGTGCCAGTGACAGGGGTCTAAGGGACACCATATATTTT	CASDRGLRDTIYF
TRBJ2-7	TRBV11-2	.	TRBD2	TGTGCCAGCAGCTTAGAACTAGCGGGGGGACCAGGCTACGAGCAGTACTTC	CASSLELAGGPGYEQYF
TRBJ1-2	TRBV30	once	.	TGTGCCTGGGTAGACAGGAACTATGGCTACACCTTC	CAWVDRNYGYTF
TRBJ2-3	TRBV30	.	.	TGTGCCTGGAGTGTACCCGGGGGTGATACGCAGTATTTT	CAWSVPGGDTQYF
TRBJ1-1	TRBV5-6	.	TRBD1	TGTGCCAGCAGCTTGATCGGGACAGGGGGCCTCGAAGCTTTCTTT	CASSLIGTGGLEAFF
TRBJ2-1	TRBV9	few	.	TGTGCCAGCAGCCCATCGACTAGTAAGGATGAGCAGTTCTTC	CASSPSTSKDEQFF
TRBJ2-1	TRBV5-1	.	TRBD1	TGCGCCAGCAGCTTTTGGACAGGGCTAGGGAATGAGCAGTTCTTC	CASSFWTGLGNEQFF